The 26 T cell receptor beta chains presented below share a single source sample, sequenced in a study of blood T cell repertoires in COVID-19. Using immunoSEQ multiplex PCR, the repertoire was profiled, and TCRdb retains in-frame clones only, with some absent. The sample lists roughly 150,000 clones, approximately 90% occurring once. Sequencing used peripheral blood. All receptors derive from a man in his fifties who had recovered from COVID-19.

The chain joins TRBV6-5 to TRBJ2-7, with 9 bases matching TRBD2. V shed 8 bases and J 6 bases; nucleotides not matched to a gene: 11. This CDR3 is built from 14 residues. CDR1 is MNHEY, CDR2 SVGAGI, per germline. CDR3 DNA sequence: TGTGCCAGCGTTAGAGCGGGGGGCCTGAGCGAGCAGTACTTC. As protein: CASVRAGGLSEQYF.

This chain joins TRBV7-2 and TRBJ2-1; 7 bases fit TRBD1. The germline gives CDR1 SGHTA, CDR2 FQGNSA. CDR3 length equals 15 residues. V trimming: 5 bases; J trimming: 3 bases; junction bases outside the gene matches: 7. CDR3 DNA: TGTGCCAGCAGCCCCCCCGGGACAGTCTACAATGAGCAGTTCTTC. Amino acid sequence: CASSPPGTVYNEQFF.

This clone was found once. Written as DNA, the CDR3 is TGTGCCAGCAGCTTCGAGGGCCCGAACGAGCAGTTCTTC. Protein: CASSFEGPNEQFF. The chain carries TRBV11-2 and TRBJ2-1; D is perhaps TRBD2 (5 bases). V was shortened by 3 bases and J by 10 bases, with 13 bases between the two germline ends. The CDR3 is 13 amino acids. The germline V gene encodes CDR1 SGHAT and CDR2 FQNNGV.

The genes are TRBV7-2 and TRBJ2-5; 12 bases map to TRBD2. CDR1 and CDR2 (germline): SGHTA, FQGNSA. The CDR3 is made up of 16 amino acids. The ends lost 1 base at V and 2 bases at J; junction bases unmatched: 2. The CDR3 bases are TGTGCCAGCAGCTTAGTCCTAGCGGGGGGGCAAGAGACCCAGTACTTC. It translates to CASSLVLAGGQETQYF.

The gene calls are TRBV6-2 or TRBV6-3 and TRBJ1-4; D may be TRBD1 (5 bases). Germline V gene sequence: CDR1 MNHEY, CDR2 SVGEGT. The CDR3 length is 14 residues. Trimming removed 2 bases from V and 8 bases from J, with 12 bases in between. The CDR3 coding sequence is TGTGCCAGCAGTTACCAGGGAATCGAGGAAAAACTGTTTTTT. This sequence encodes CASSYQGIEEKLFF.

The J gene is TRBJ2-7, the V gene TRBV28; perhaps TRBD1 as D (6 bases). This CDR3 comprises 17 residues. Germline V CDR1 and CDR2: MDHEN, SYDVKM. V dropped 5 bases and J dropped 0 bases, with 20 bases sitting between them. CDR3 sequence: CASSTRDNLGSSYEQYF. The CDR3 nucleotides read TGTGCCAGCAGTACCCGGGACAACTTGGGAAGCTCCTACGAGCAGTACTTC.

This chain connects TRBV3-1 (or the pseudogene TRBV3-2) to TRBJ1-2; D is possibly TRBD1 (6 bases). Germline V gene data show CDR1 as LGHDT and CDR2 as YNNKEL (reference sequence). V was clipped by 4 bases and J by 5 bases, with 14 bases between them. The CDR3 covers 14 residues. Here the CDR3 DNA reads TGTGCCAGCAGCCCCCCGGGCAGGGGATATGGCTACACCTTC. Its protein product is CASSPPGRGYGYTF.

The V gene is TRBV5-1, the J gene TRBJ2-2, with 7 bases identical to TRBD1. Germline V gene lookup returns CDR1 SGHRS and CDR2 YFSETQ. V gave up 6 bases and J gave up 1 base; unmatched junction bases: 9. CDR3 length: 16 amino acids. The CDR3, as DNA: TGCGCCAGCACCACTCGGGGACAGATGAACACCGGGGAGCTGTTTTTT. It is translated as CASTTRGQMNTGELFF. The full variable domain, with the rest looked up from reference TRBV5-1 and TRBJ2-2, is KAGVTQTPRYLIKTRGQQVTLSCSPISGHRSVSWYQQTPGQGLQFLFEYFSETQRNKGNFPGRFSGRQFSNSRSEMNVSTLELGDSALYLCASTTRGQMNTGELFFGEGSRLTVL.

This sequence joins TRBV7-9 and TRBJ2-3; 8 bases align to TRBD1. The CDR3 extends over 14 amino acids. The junction had 3 bases not matched to a gene; V was cut back by 2 bases and J by 5 bases. Germline assignment: CDR1 SEHNR and CDR2 FQNEAQ (reference sequence). CDR3 sequence reads: CASSLIDRGDTQYF. CDR3 DNA: TGTGCCAGCAGCTTAATCGACAGGGGAGATACGCAGTATTTT. Using reference TRBV7-9 and TRBJ2-3 for the parts outside the CDR3, the full variable domain is DTGVSQNPRHKITKRGQNVTFRCDPISEHNRLYWYRQTLGQGPEFLTYFQNEAQLEKSRLLSDRFSAERPKGSFSTLEIQRTEQGDSAMYLCASSLIDRGDTQYFGPGTRLTVL.

This clone has just one count. This chain uses TRBV11-2 with TRBJ2-1, with 8 bases aligning to TRBD2. The junction had 3 bases not matched to a gene; V was cut back by 1 base and J by 4 bases. Germline V lookup: CDR1 SGHAT, CDR2 FQNNGV. The CDR3 is made up of 15 amino acids. The CDR3 loop is CASSLVGRGYNEQFF. The CDR3 nucleotides are TGTGCCAGCAGCTTAGTCGGGAGGGGATACAATGAGCAGTTCTTC.

This clone was detected only a few times. The chain employs TRBV7-6 and TRBJ2-1, with TRBD2 as a possible D gene (5 bases). Trimming cost V 5 bases and J 9 bases, with 11 bases left between them. Per germline, CDR1 SGHVS and CDR2 FNYEAQ. The CDR3 covers 12 residues. The DNA for the CDR3 is TGTGCCAGCAGCCAGAACCGGGGTGAGCAGTTCTTC. Its translation: CASSQNRGEQFF. Filled out from reference TRBV7-6 and TRBJ2-1, the complete variable domain reads GAGVSQSPRYKVTKRGQDVALRCDPISGHVSLYWYRQALGQGPEFLTYFNYEAQQDKSGLPNDRFSAERPEGSISTLTIQRTEQRDSAMYRCASSQNRGEQFFGPGTRLTVL.

CDR3 DNA: TGTGCCAGCGAAAACGGGGTCGGGGGGCTCAATGAGCAGTTCTTC. Translating it yields CASENGVGGLNEQFF. The rearrangement uses TRBV28 and TRBJ2-1; tentatively, D is TRBD2 (7 bases). Germline loops: CDR1 MDHEN, CDR2 SYDVKM. V was trimmed by 8 bases and J by 6 bases, leaving 20 bases between them. The CDR3 runs 15 residues.

The chain couples TRBV28 to TRBJ1-4; weak D call: TRBD1 (6 bases). CDR1 and CDR2 (germline): MDHEN, SYDVKM. V lost 3 bases and J 10 bases, leaving 15 bases between the germline ends. The CDR3 length is 14 residues. This CDR3 reads CASSLGGATGKLFF. In nucleotides, the CDR3 is TGTGCCAGCAGTTTGGGGGGGGCAACGGGAAAACTGTTTTTT. The full variable domain, its missing parts supplied by reference TRBV28 and TRBJ1-4, is DVKVTQSSRYLVKRTGEKVFLECVQDMDHENMFWYRQDPGLGLRLIYFSYDVKMKEKGDIPEGYSVSREKKERFSLILESASTNQTSMYLCASSLGGATGKLFFGSGTQLSVL.

This clone was detected only once. This chain connects TRBV6-2 or TRBV6-3 to TRBJ1-4, with no clear D. Germline CDR1 and CDR2: MNHEY and SVGEGT. CDR3 length equals 15 residues. V was cut by 5 bases and J by 0 bases, with 10 bases left in between. This chain's CDR3 is CASSQHSTTNEKLFF. CDR3 coding DNA: TGTGCCAGCAGTCAACACAGCACAACTAATGAAAAACTGTTTTTT.

J is TRBJ1-1 and V is TRBV5-1; maybe TRBD1 (6 bases). The length of the CDR3 is 15 residues. Germline V lookup: CDR1 SGHRS, CDR2 YFSETQ. Trimming pared 3 bases from V and 0 bases from J, leaving 12 bases between. CDR3 residues: CASSSTGSVNTEAFF. The CDR3 bases are TGCGCCAGCAGCTCTACAGGGTCGGTGAACACTGAAGCTTTCTTT.

This clone was observed at least ten times. CDR3 protein: CASSLPRGPGGYTF. The CDR3 DNA reads as TGTGCCAGCAGCTTACCAAGGGGGCCAGGCGGCTACACCTTC. The chain joins TRBV13 to TRBJ1-2, with TRBD1 identical over 7 bases. In germline, CDR1 is PRHDT, CDR2 FYEKMQ (reference sequence). Germline trimming cut 2 bases from V and 8 bases from J; bases unmatched to any gene: 8. This CDR3 is 14 amino acids long.

This clone has a single count. V gene TRBV2 combines with J gene TRBJ1-2, with a weak D call TRBD1 (6 bases). The CDR3 extends over 13 amino acids. Trimming took off 7 bases at V and 2 bases at J, with 11 bases between the two ends. The germline gives CDR1 SNHLY, CDR2 FYNNEI. The CDR3 spells CASKLGQNYGYTF. CDR3 coding DNA: TGTGCCAGCAAGCTAGGACAGAACTATGGCTACACCTTC.

This clone was counted a single time. The V gene is TRBV18, the J gene TRBJ2-7; the match to TRBD1 covers 9 bases. The CDR3 length is 15 residues. The V segment lost 4 bases and the J segment 4 bases; nucleotides outside the gene matches: 8. Germline V gives CDR1 KGHSH, CDR2 LQKENI. The CDR3 sequence is CASSLLRDRDYEQYF. The CDR3 DNA sequence: TGTGCCAGCTCACTTCTTCGGGACAGGGATTACGAGCAGTACTTC.

The J gene is TRBJ1-2, the V gene TRBV4-1; 7 nucleotides line up with TRBD1. The V gene's germline CDR1 is MGHRA and CDR2 YSYEKL. This CDR3 comprises 14 residues. V lost 5 bases, J lost 4 bases, and 7 bases stayed unmatched. In nucleotides, the CDR3 is TGCGCCAGCAGCGGCCGGGACAGCCTCTATGGCTACACCTTC. Its protein product is CASSGRDSLYGYTF.

The genes are TRBV2 and TRBJ2-5; TRBD2 matches 12 bases. CDR1 and CDR2 (germline): SNHLY, FYNNEI. Germline trimming cut 2 bases from V and 7 bases from J; bases unmatched to any gene: 11. This CDR3 has 17 residues. For the CDR3, the DNA is TGTGCCAGCAGTGAACTAGCGGGAGGGCCCGAATCCGGGACCCAGTACTTC. It is translated as CASSELAGGPESGTQYF. Full variable domain (remainder filled in from reference TRBV2 and TRBJ2-5): EPEVTQTPSHQVTQMGQEVILRCVPISNHLYFYWYRQILGQKVEFLVSFYNNEISEKSEIFDDQFSVERPDGSNFTLKIRSTKLEDSAMYFCASSELAGGPESGTQYFGPGTRLLVL.

CDR3: CASSRQAGGNEQFF. CDR3 nucleotide sequence: TGTGCCAGCAGTCGGCAAGCGGGGGGGAATGAGCAGTTCTTC. The chain links TRBV6-4 to TRBJ2-1; 10 positions agree with TRBD2. After removal of 5 bases from V and 7 bases from J, the junction contained 5 bases not matched to a gene. There are 14 residues in the CDR3. Germline V CDR1 and CDR2: MRHNA, SNTAGT.

V is TRBV5-1 and J is TRBJ2-7; 7 positions agree with TRBD1. The CDR3 consists of 14 residues. With 0 bases clipped from V and 6 bases from J, the junction kept 6 bases outside the gene matches. Germline lookup yields CDR1 SGHRS and CDR2 YFSETQ. CDR3 region: CASSLDRGSLEQYF. In DNA, the CDR3 is TGCGCCAGCAGCTTGGACAGGGGATCCCTCGAGCAGTACTTC.

This clone turned up a few times. The gene calls are TRBV4-1 and TRBJ1-5; TRBD1 might be the D (5 bases). The V gene lost 1 base and the J gene lost 5 bases, with 15 bases spanning the gap. Germline CDR1 and CDR2: MGHRA and YSYEKL. The CDR3 spans 16 residues. CDR3 DNA: TGCGCCAGCAGCCAAGTATCGGGGGGTAGGGATCAGCCCCAGCATTTT. Its protein product is CASSQVSGGRDQPQHF.

The gene calls are TRBV19 and TRBJ2-2; D perhaps matches TRBD1 (5 bases). Trimming cost V 6 bases and J 3 bases, with 11 bases left between them. The CDR3 sequence is 14 residues long. Germline values: CDR1 LNHDA, CDR2 SQIVND (reference sequence). CDR3 bases: TGTGCCAGTAGGTGGGGCCGGTACACCGGGGAGCTGTTTTTT. The encoded protein is CASRWGRYTGELFF.

The rearrangement joins TRBV7-2 to TRBJ2-5; D may be TRBD1 (5 bases). CDR1 and CDR2 from the germline V gene are SGHTA and FQGNSA. V gave up 3 bases and J gave up 2 bases, with 16 bases separating them. The length of the CDR3 is 16 residues. This CDR3 is CASSFYRGALQETQYF. In DNA, the CDR3 is TGTGCCAGCAGCTTTTACCGTGGGGCCTTACAAGAGACCCAGTACTTC.

The chain uses TRBV6-5 and TRBJ2-3, with 7 bases identical to TRBD2. This CDR3 has 15 residues. V shed 5 bases, J shed 0 bases, and the junction held 5 bases outside the gene matches. Germline CDR1 reads MNHEY; CDR2 reads SVGAGI. The CDR3 sequence is CASSRSGTSTDTQYF. The CDR3 DNA is TGTGCCAGCAGTCGGAGCGGGACTAGCACAGATACGCAGTATTTT.